This section outlines one TCR beta chain sequence together with its context. What it recognizes is unknown. This sample was taken from a study of post-analysis software for immune sequencing data. General study results and limits: Patients with multiple sclerosis recorded significantly lower normalized Chao1 diversity than controls, the study found. Strong same-batch co-clustering of samples appeared with F measure clustering. In patients, TRBV5-6, TRBV5-1 and TRBV20-1 belonged to roughly five TRBV segments found more frequently than in controls.

Researchers reported that TCR beta cDNA libraries carried unique molecular identifiers. It was from roughly 0.93 to 9.6 million T cells that some 460,000 cDNA molecules came. Using its own MiXCR run on the PCR reads, TCRdb lists one record per CDR3 protein. The repertoire consists of roughly 160,000 distinct CDR3 sequences, with 35% to 40% occurring once and the leading ten covering under 30%. V lost 2 bases and J lost 4; bases outside the gene matches: 4. CDR3 length equals 16 residues. The germline CDR1 and CDR2 sequences are SEHNR and FQNEAQ (reference sequence). This sample comprised blood, obtained after autologous hematopoietic stem cell transplantation. This clonotype was obtained from a girl aged 10 to 17 with multiple sclerosis. This rearrangement joins TRBV7-9 to TRBJ2-1, with 11 positions matching TRBD2. DNA for the CDR3: TGTGCCAGCAGCTTAATGACTAGCGGGGTTTACAATGAGCAGTTCTTC. Translation: CASSLMTSGVYNEQFF.